This is a list of T cell receptor beta chains from one sample in a study of HIV-infected patients and healthy controls. TCRdb used MiXCR to reprocess the 5' RACE reads, holding one entry per CDR3 protein. The table lists roughly 20,000 distinct CDR3 sequences, under 9% of them singletons. Sequenced here: blood, sampled during antiretroviral therapy. The receptor source for this set is an adult with HIV infection. The CDR3 runs from the conserved cysteine through the conserved F or W. Each record gives: clone size, D gene, V gene, J gene, CDR3 DNA, CDR3 protein. A D gene is named only where the DNA matches it firmly. Expanded clones are given a class, and other clones once, few, many or no size at all.

>many|NA|TRBV7-9|TRBJ2-5
TGTGCCAGCAGCTGGCACAGGGACCAAGAGACCCAGTACTTC
CASSWHRDQETQYF
>many|TRBD1|TRBV30|TRBJ2-7
TGTGCCTCTAGTTGGTTGGGACAGTCCTACGAGCAGTACTTC
CASSWLGQSYEQYF
>many|NA|TRBV9|TRBJ1-2
TGTGCCAGCAGCGTGGATAACTATGGCTACACCTTC
CASSVDNYGYTF
>few|NA|TRBV27|TRBJ2-3
TGTGCCAGCAGACTTCCTGGGCGCACAGATACGCAGTATTTT
CASRLPGRTDTQYF
>many|NA|TRBV27|TRBJ2-1
TGTGCCAGCAGTTTAGACAGCTCCTACAATGAGCAGTTCTTC
CASSLDSSYNEQFF
>many|NA|TRBV24-1|TRBJ2-2
TGTGCCACCAGTGATATGACCGGACACCCGAACACCGGGGAGCTGTTTTTT
CATSDMTGHPNTGELFF
>many|TRBD1|TRBV18|TRBJ2-7
TGTGCCAGCTCACCCACGGGACAGCCATGGGACGAGCAGTACTTC
CASSPTGQPWDEQYF
>many|NA|TRBV20-1|TRBJ1-1
TGCAGTGCTAGAAGGGATCGGGGCACTGAAGCTTTCTTT
CSARRDRGTEAFF
>many|NA|TRBV12-3/TRBV12-4|TRBJ1-1
TGTGCCAGCAGCACGACGGTGAACACTGAAGCTTTCTTT
CASSTTVNTEAFF
>many|TRBD1|TRBV4-1|TRBJ2-2
TGCGCCAGCACCCGACAGGGACCTGAATACTTGAACACCGGGGAGCTGTTTTTT
CASTRQGPEYLNTGELFF
>many|NA|TRBV12-5|TRBJ2-1
TGTGCTAGTGGTCCCGGGACGGACTACAATGAGCAGTTCTTC
CASGPGTDYNEQFF
>many|TRBD2|TRBV5-1|TRBJ2-1
TGCGCCAGCAGCTTGGTAGCGGGGGGGCCAAATGAGCAGTTCTTC
CASSLVAGGPNEQFF
>many|TRBD2|TRBV7-9|TRBJ2-2
TGTGCCAGCAGCTGGTCGGGACTAGCGGACACCGGGGAGCTGTTTTTT
CASSWSGLADTGELFF
>NA|NA|TRBV5-1|TRBJ1-1
TGCGCCAGCAGCCAGACCCTCAGGAGGGATGCTGAAGCTTTCTTT
CASSQTLRRDAEAFF
>many|NA|TRBV28|TRBJ1-2
TGTGCCAGCAGTTTACACACGGTAAACTATGGCTACACCTTC
CASSLHTVNYGYTF
>NA|TRBD2|TRBV4-1|TRBJ2-1
TGCGCCAGCAGCCAAGGCCAGTCGCGGGAGGGCCTGGGTGAGCAGTTCTTC
CASSQGQSREGLGEQFF